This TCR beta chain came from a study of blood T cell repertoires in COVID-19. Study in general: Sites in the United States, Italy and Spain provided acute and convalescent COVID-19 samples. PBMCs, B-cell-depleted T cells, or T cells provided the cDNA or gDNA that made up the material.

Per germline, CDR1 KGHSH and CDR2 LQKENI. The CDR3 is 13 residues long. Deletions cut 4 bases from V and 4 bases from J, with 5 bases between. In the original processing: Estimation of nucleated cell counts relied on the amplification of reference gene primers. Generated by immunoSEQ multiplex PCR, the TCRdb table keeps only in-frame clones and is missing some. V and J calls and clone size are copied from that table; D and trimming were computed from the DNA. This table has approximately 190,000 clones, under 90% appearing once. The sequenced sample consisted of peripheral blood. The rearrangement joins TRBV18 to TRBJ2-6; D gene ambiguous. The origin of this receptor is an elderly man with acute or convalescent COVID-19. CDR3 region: CASSLTGANVLTF. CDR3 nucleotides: TGTGCCAGCTCACTGACAGGGGCCAACGTCCTGACTTTC.